This T cell receptor (beta chain) is from a study of technical replicates of blood from a handful of donors. The ends lost 6 bases at V and 5 bases at J; junction bases unmatched: 13. The germline CDR1 and CDR2 sequences are MNHEY and SVGAGI. CDR3 length equals 15 residues. The repertoire was sequenced with immunoSEQ multiplex PCR; TCRdb's copy has only in-frame clones and lacks some. The table has approximately 70,000 clones, nearly 97% seen once. V usage is TRBV6-5 and J usage is TRBJ2-7, with 7 bases aligning to TRBD2. Sequenced input: T cells isolated from PBMCs. The sequence derives from a human donor in good health. The CDR3 DNA reads as TGTGCCAGCAGCTCCGCCGGGGGGTCTATAGACGAGCAGTACTTC. It is translated as CASSSAGGSIDEQYF.